This T cell receptor (beta chain) was captured by sequencing in a study of vaccination and CD4 T cells after COVID-19. Looking at the study overall: In the convalescent group, nasal swab PCR was SARS-CoV-2 positive; roughly nine cases were mild and one severe. Overlapping spike pools from SARS-CoV-2 and HCoV-NL63, HCoV-OC43 and HCoV-229E served as culture stimuli.

CDR1 is MNHEY and CDR2 is SVGEGT in the germline V gene. The V gene lost 6 bases and the J gene lost 0 bases, with 11 bases spanning the gap. This CDR3 spans 14 amino acids. Treatment: approximately nine-day PBMC culture with coronavirus spike peptide pools or control peptides (ViraFEST assay). Medium was half-exchanged with fresh IL-2 medium on days 3 and 7. As concerns this clonotype: Its specificity is not known.

The Oncomine TCR Beta short-read assay was applied to DNA of cultured CD4+ T cells. MiXCR, run by TCRdb on the PCR reads, gives a single entry per CDR3 protein. Of around 15,000 distinct CDR3 sequences listed, approximately 62% were seen once; the top ten hold about 9%. The sample taken for sequencing was CD4+ T cells from blood, cultured in vitro. The receptor was isolated from a human donor who had recovered from COVID-19. The V and J genes are TRBV6-2 or TRBV6-3 and TRBJ1-2; a weak D match, TRBD1 (5 bases). CDR3 in amino acids: CASSQGPTNYGYTF. CDR3 coding DNA: TGTGCCAGCAGCCAGGGACCGACTAACTATGGCTACACCTTC.